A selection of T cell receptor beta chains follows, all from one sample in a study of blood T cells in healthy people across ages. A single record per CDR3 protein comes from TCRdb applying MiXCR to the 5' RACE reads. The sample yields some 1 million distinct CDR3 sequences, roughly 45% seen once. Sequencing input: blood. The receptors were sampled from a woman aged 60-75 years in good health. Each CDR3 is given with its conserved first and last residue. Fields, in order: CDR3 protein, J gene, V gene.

CDR3 protein: CSAWGGHGYGYTF
J gene: TRBJ1-2
V gene: TRBV29-1

CDR3 protein: CVSSLEGLAYNEQFF
J gene: TRBJ2-1
V gene: TRBV5-1

CDR3 protein: CSARSRQRAAQPQHF
J gene: TRBJ1-5
V gene: TRBV20-1

CDR3 protein: CASSNRGPDTQYF
J gene: TRBJ2-3
V gene: TRBV12-3/TRBV12-4

CDR3 protein: CASKGRTVSNQPRHF
J gene: TRBJ1-5
V gene: TRBV6-1

CDR3 protein: CASSIRDGAYEQYF
J gene: .
V gene: TRBV7-2

CDR3 protein: CASSEYRTSEQYF
J gene: TRBJ2-4
V gene: TRBV2

CDR3 protein: CASFPAYRESYNEQFF
J gene: TRBJ2-1
V gene: TRBV6-6

CDR3 protein: CASSSPGTSGRWADTQYF
J gene: TRBJ2-3
V gene: TRBV28

CDR3 protein: CASDGDSETQYF
J gene: TRBJ2-5
V gene: TRBV2

CDR3 protein: CASSLAALSSYNEQFF
J gene: TRBJ2-1
V gene: TRBV7-8

CDR3 protein: CASSARTGGPLEQYF
J gene: .
V gene: TRBV18

CDR3 protein: CASSFSTSGSRDEQYF
J gene: TRBJ2-7
V gene: TRBV7-2

CDR3 protein: CASSPGGTSGSNEQFF
J gene: TRBJ2-1
V gene: TRBV4-2

CDR3 protein: CAWGLAGFNYEQYF
J gene: TRBJ2-7
V gene: TRBV30

CDR3 protein: CASSPGGLAVTQETQYF
J gene: TRBJ2-5
V gene: TRBV5-1

CDR3 protein: CSASSDRLTETQYF
J gene: TRBJ2-5
V gene: TRBV20-1

CDR3 protein: CASTTKGPLTETQYF
J gene: TRBJ2-3
V gene: TRBV12-3/TRBV12-4

CDR3 protein: CASREGGSEQFF
J gene: TRBJ2-1
V gene: TRBV25-1

CDR3 protein: CASGQTNTEAFF
J gene: TRBJ1-1
V gene: TRBV27